In its sample, the clone carrying this TCR beta chain was seen once. Its antigen is still unknown. V lost 2 bases and J 1 base, leaving 8 bases between the germline ends. The CDR3 contains 13 residues. Germline V lookup: CDR1 GTSNPN, CDR2 SVGIG (reference sequence). The data are from a study of cytomegalovirus exposure and HLA in healthy donors. In the study overall: From HLA-typed donors, an early data release held tens of millions of unique TCRs.

60 Vbeta and 13 Jbeta primers were used in PCR. Clones were sequenced by immunoSEQ multiplex PCR, and TCRdb holds only the in-frame ones, with some missing. This repertoire shows some 77,000 clones, about four fifths found once; its top ten account for 32%. General observations from the study: Analysis was carried out at a later point, and it linked a missense DCLRE1C variant to TCR beta V- and J-gene trimming. As confirmed in vitro, three CMV-associated chains were specific for CMV antigens. Many donors carried some public TCRs, although rarity characterized most TCR sequences.

Source material: PBMCs. J is TRBJ1-1 and V is TRBV30; D is possibly TRBD1 (6 bases). The TCR was taken from a man aged 50-59 years in good health and CMV-seropositive. CDR3 protein: CAWSPDRNTEAFF. CDR3 bases: TGTGCCTGGAGTCCGGACAGGAACACTGAAGCTTTCTTT.